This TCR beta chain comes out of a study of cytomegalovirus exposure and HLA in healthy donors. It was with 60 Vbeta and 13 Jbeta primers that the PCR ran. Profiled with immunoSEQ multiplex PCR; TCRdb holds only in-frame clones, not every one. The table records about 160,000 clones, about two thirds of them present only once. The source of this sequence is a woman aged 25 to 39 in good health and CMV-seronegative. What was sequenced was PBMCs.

CDR3 in DNA: TGTGCCAGCAGCGGGGGGACAGGGTACACAGATACGCAGTATTTT. This codes for CASSGGTGYTDTQYF. The V and J genes are TRBV7-3 and TRBJ2-3; 9 bases are shared with TRBD1. CDR3 length: 15 amino acids. After removal of 5 bases from V and 2 bases from J, the junction contained 5 bases not matched to a gene. The germline V gene encodes CDR1 SGHTA and CDR2 FQGTGA. Full variable domain (rest looked up from reference TRBV7-3 and TRBJ2-3): GAGVSQTPSNKVTEKGKYVELRCDPISGHTALYWYRQSLGQGPEFLIYFQGTGAADDSGLPNDRFFAVRPEGSVSTLKIQRTERGDSAVYLCASSGGTGYTDTQYFGPGTRLTVL.